Presented here are 5 T cell receptor beta chains from one specimen sequenced in a study of blood T cell repertoires in COVID-19. TCRdb's table, derived via immunoSEQ multiplex PCR, lists solely in-frame clones and lacks some. The table has roughly 290,000 clones, approximately 90% seen once. The specimen was peripheral blood. The receptors shown here come from a man aged 30 to 39 with acute or convalescent COVID-19.

This chain links TRBV6-1 with TRBJ2-7; the D is unclear. The V end lost 2 bases, the J end lost 4 bases, and 21 bases lay between the germline ends. Germline lookup yields CDR1 MNHNS and CDR2 SASEGT. CDR3 length: 17 amino acids. CDR3 amino acids: CASSERFAGLSPYEQYF. As DNA, the CDR3 is TGTGCCAGCAGTGAAAGGTTCGCAGGCCTTAGTCCGTACGAGCAGTACTTC.

V and J are TRBV6-5 and TRBJ1-2, with D hard to call. This CDR3 is 16 amino acids long. Per germline, CDR1 MNHEY and CDR2 SVGAGI. V was shortened by 0 bases and J by 3 bases, with 14 bases between the two germline ends. CDR3 coding DNA: TGTGCCAGCAGTTACTCTCCCTGGGCAGCGGACTATGGCTACACCTTC. Translating it yields CASSYSPWAADYGYTF.

This clone was found a few times. The chain combines TRBV28 with TRBJ2-7; tentatively, D is TRBD2 (5 bases). CDR3 length equals 12 residues. The germline CDR1 and CDR2 sequences are MDHEN and SYDVKM. V lost 6 bases, J lost 3 bases, and 9 bases lay in between. In DNA, the CDR3 is TGTGCCAGCAGGAGCGGAGTCTACGAGCAGTACTTC. Translating gives CASRSGVYEQYF.

The gene calls are TRBV18 and TRBJ2-3; a possible D gene is TRBD2 (6 bases). The CDR3 sequence is 13 residues long. V lost 1 base to trimming and J lost 11 bases, with 13 bases between them. The V gene's germline CDR1 is KGHSH and CDR2 LQKENI. CDR3 DNA: TGTGCCAGCTCACCACAGGAGGGGATGGAGCAGTATTTT. Its protein product is CASSPQEGMEQYF.

The table lists this clone with a count of one. The J gene is TRBJ2-7, the V gene TRBV5-4; 13 bases line up with TRBD2. The V and J ends lost 4 bases and 4 bases, in that order; junction bases with no gene match: 5. This CDR3 is 15 amino acids long. The germline V gene encodes CDR1 SGHNT and CDR2 YYREEE (reference sequence). In DNA, the CDR3 is TGTGCCAGCAGCGACGGACTAGCGGGAGAATACGAGCAGTACTTC. This translates into CASSDGLAGEYEQYF. Full variable domain (outside the CDR3, taken from reference TRBV5-4 and TRBJ2-7): ETGVTQSPTHLIKTRGQQVTLRCSSQSGHNTVSWYQQALGQGPQFIFQYYREEENGRGNFPPRFSGLQFPNYSSELNVNALELDDSALYLCASSDGLAGEYEQYFGPGTRLTVT.